This TCR beta chain was sequenced for a study of OX40 agonist ivuxolimab in advanced cancers. Germline V gene sequence: CDR1 MDHEN, CDR2 SYDVKM. CDR3 length: 14 residues. The junction had 5 bases not matched to a gene; V was cut back by 5 bases and J by 4 bases. This clone came up once. This table comes from immunoSEQ multiplex PCR, and its TCRdb copy is limited to in-frame clones, with some not included. The data contain tens of thousands of clones, 80% to 90% of them singletons. This chain uses TRBV28 with TRBJ2-7, with TRBD1 identical over 10 bases. Sequenced material: CD4+ or CD8+ T cells sorted from blood, taken in a trial of the OX40 agonist ivuxolimab. This receptor was taken from an adult with an advanced solid tumor such as melanoma, head and neck, liver or kidney cancer. The CDR3 nucleotides are TGTGCCAGCAGTACCCGACAGGGGGCATACGAGCAGTACTTC. Translating it yields CASSTRQGAYEQYF.